This T cell receptor (beta chain) emerged from a study of blood T cell repertoires in COVID-19. Overall study context: T cells, B-cell-depleted T cells, or PBMCs provided the cDNA or gDNA that served as material.

Across under 25 US areas, participants ranged in age from roughly 18 to 89 years. Participants' own reports of clinical history determined their cohort assignment. The CDR3 consists of 16 residues. V shed 4 bases, J shed 2 bases, and the junction held 9 bases outside the gene matches. Germline values: CDR1 PRHDT, CDR2 FYEKMQ (reference sequence). Profiled with immunoSEQ multiplex PCR; TCRdb holds only in-frame clones, not every one. Of roughly 240,000 clones listed, more than 75% are singletons. The sequenced material came from PBMCs or T cells enriched from blood (not recorded which). The TCR sequence derives from a woman between 50 and 59 years old who had recovered from COVID-19. The V gene is TRBV13, the J gene TRBJ2-7; TRBD1 aligns across 9 bases. The DNA for the CDR3 is TGTGCCAGCAGCTCGTTTGGACAGGGGACAACCTACGAGCAGTACTTC. It encodes CASSSFGQGTTYEQYF.